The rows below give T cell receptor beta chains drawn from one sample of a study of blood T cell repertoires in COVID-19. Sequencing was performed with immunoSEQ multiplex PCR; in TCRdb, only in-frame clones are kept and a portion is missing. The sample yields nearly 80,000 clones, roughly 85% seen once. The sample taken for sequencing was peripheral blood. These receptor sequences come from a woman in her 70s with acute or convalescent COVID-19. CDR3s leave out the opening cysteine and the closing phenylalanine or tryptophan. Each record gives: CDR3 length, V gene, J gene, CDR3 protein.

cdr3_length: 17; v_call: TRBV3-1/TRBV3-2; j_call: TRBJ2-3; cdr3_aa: ASSHGGGGWAGGTDTQY
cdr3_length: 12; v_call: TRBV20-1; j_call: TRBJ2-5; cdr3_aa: SASVGLYQETQY
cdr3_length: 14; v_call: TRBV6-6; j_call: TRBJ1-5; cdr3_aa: ASGPPGQVHNQPQH
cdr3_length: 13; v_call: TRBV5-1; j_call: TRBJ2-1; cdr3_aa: ASSLMAGEIGEQF
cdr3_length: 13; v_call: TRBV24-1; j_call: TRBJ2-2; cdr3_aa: ATSDWRANTGELF
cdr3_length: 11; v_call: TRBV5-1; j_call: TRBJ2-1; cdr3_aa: ASSLWRENEQF
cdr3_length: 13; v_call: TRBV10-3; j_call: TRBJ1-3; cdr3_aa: AISRDRLSGNTIY
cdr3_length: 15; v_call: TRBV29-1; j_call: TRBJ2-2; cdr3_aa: SVSSGRAREQTGELF
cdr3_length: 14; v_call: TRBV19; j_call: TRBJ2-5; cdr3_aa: ASSPRRQGYQETQY
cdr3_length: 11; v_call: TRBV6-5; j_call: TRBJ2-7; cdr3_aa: ASTGDASYEQY
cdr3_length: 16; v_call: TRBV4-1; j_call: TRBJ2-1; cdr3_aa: ASSQYAGATPPYNEQF
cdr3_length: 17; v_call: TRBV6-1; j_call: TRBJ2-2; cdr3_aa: ASSEPSSGKWENTGELF
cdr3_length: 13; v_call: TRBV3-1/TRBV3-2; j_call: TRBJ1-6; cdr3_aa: ASSHARLADSPLH
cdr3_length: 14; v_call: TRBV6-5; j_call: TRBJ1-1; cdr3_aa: ASSYSREGLLTEAF
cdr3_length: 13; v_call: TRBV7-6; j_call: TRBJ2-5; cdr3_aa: ASSLGAAGQETQY